This T cell receptor beta chain derives from a study of shared clonotypes between healthy human individuals (dated by TCRdb to the early 2020s). In the study overall: The cohort comprised a couple of women and a few men aged 18 to 49 years. Leukapheresis yielded between about 0.9 and 8.9 billion PBMCs per donor. Different laboratories and diverse techniques were used to prepare libraries and sequence TCR repertoires, to increase sequencing depth and limit assay-specific biases. For each donor, three plates each were used for CD4 naive and CD4 memory, two plates were used for CD8 naive, and one plate was used for CD8 memory. To estimate repertoire size and how much clonotype sharing occurs between individuals, the study deeply sequenced the blood TCR repertoires of roughly 5 healthy adults. Broader findings and caveats from the paper: Higher generation probabilities were observed for clonotypes shared by all four sorted-subset donors than for non-shared clonotypes. Even with the large sequencing depth, rarefaction of the sorted-subset datasets indicated that sequencing was incomplete. Naive subsets generally had larger estimated clonotype richness than memory subsets. Because the study included a small number of donors, the genetic and exposure-history diversity represented was limited. Pairwise subsampling led to the expectation that sequencing depth would affect the degree of clonotype sharing among donors. When a handful of donors were compared, the shared fraction of clonotypes was about 5% for naive CD4, 3.5% for naive CD8, 2.3% for memory CD4, and under 0.5% for memory CD8. Sampling was limited to blood, and TCR repertoires in tissue likely differ from TCR repertoires in blood.

TCR CDR3 regions were amplified from genomic DNA by multiplex PCR using the deep immunoSEQ assay. Extracted genomic DNA from each cell subset was spread evenly across all wells of several immunoSEQ 96-well plates, with each plate serving as a replicate. Each replicate PCR for sorted subsets received roughly 0.2 ug genomic DNA, equal to roughly 30,000 T cell genomes. Purified libraries were measured with a Qubit 3.0 fluorometer, size-checked on a Bioanalyzer 2100, and measured again with the KAPA Library Quantification kit. Each immunoSEQ 96-well plate was sequenced on its own single-read 150-cycle Illumina NextSeq 550 flow cell. The paper's processing steps were these. Because the immunoSEQ output held only junctional sequences and lacked quality scores, the filtering could not match the filtering applied to full-length reads. To assign V/J genes and CDR3, sequences were annotated using PyIR, a Python wrapper for IgBLAST v1.9, with IMGT germline references. Any read was removed if the V/J assignment was weak (E-value above 1e-6), the CDR3 was missing, or the read contained stop codons, out-of-frame junctions, or ambiguous translated residues. A V3J clonotype was defined by an identical inferred V gene, J gene, and CDR3 amino acid sequence. Percentage overlap between repertoires was computed as shared unique clonotypes divided by the size of the smaller repertoire. Richness of each repertoire was evaluated using RTK rarefaction, the Chao1 estimator, and Recon v2.1 estimates of unobserved clonotypes. Generation probabilities for all TCRbeta clonotypes obtained by the gDNA method from a few donors were computed using OLGA. Entries here come from immuneACCESS through TCRdb and include only in-frame sequences with V and J called. Some clones fail to appear in such tables; in the studies checked, an unresolved V gene covers under half of the shortfall, and the cause of the remainder is unknown. V and J calls and clone size come straight from that table; D and trimming were deduced from the DNA. The sample profile shows 2 million to 2.5 million clones; 80% to 95% of them were found once. Of the sample, about 0.39% falls within the top ten clones.

Comment on this clone: This clone's antigen is unknown. No qualities accompany the bases; no much larger clone lies one base away.

The donors were healthy, HIV-negative adults with no recently reported acute infections or vaccinations. Every donor was a Caucasian adult living in Nashville, Tennessee, USA. CD4+ T cells were enriched through magnetic negative selection, after which naive cells were positively selected on CD45RA and the remaining negative fraction served as the memory subset. After blood collection by leukapheresis, PBMCs were isolated using Ficoll-Histopaque density gradient centrifugation and then cryopreserved in the vapor phase of liquid nitrogen. Purity and quantity of every magnetically sorted T cell population were checked by analytical flow cytometry. From each sorted fraction, genomic DNA was isolated and quantified by UV absorbance on a Nanodrop 2000c. The receptor was isolated from a man aged 18-30 years in good health. Some clones in this sample may be carry-over from other donors' samples. Sequenced input: naive CD4+ T cells from PBMCs. The cell subset or site label, read with the paper, signifies: CD45RA+ positively selected.

The CDR3 protein is CASSPLGVRGDEQFF. The nucleotide sequence reads as follows: TGTGCCAGCAGTCCACTCGGGGTTAGAGGCGATGAGCAGTTCTTC. The chain uses TRBV7-2 and TRBJ2-1; TRBD2 could be the D gene, as 5 bases match. Sequences SGHTA (CDR1) and FQGNSA (CDR2) are obtained from the germline V gene. From the cysteine through the phenylalanine, the CDR3 covers 15 amino acids. The entry retains the CDR3 DNA only, 45 bases that are in frame from base 1. Trimming takes 6 bases from V and 8 bases from J, and the germline ends sit 20 bases apart. Outside the CDR3, residues come from the reference TRBV7-2 and TRBJ2-1 proteins, so the full variable domain is: GAGVSQSPSNKVTEKGKDVELRCDPISGHTALYWYRQSLGQGLEFLIYFQGNSAPDKSGLPSDRFSAERTGGSVSTLTIQRTQQEDSAVYLCASSPLGVRGDEQFFGPGTRLTVL.